The clone carrying this T cell receptor (beta chain) was seen a few times. Its antigen is not identified. Peripheral blood genomic DNA, not sorted cells or RNA, was the template. The data belong to a study of T cell repertoires in aging, cancer and after chemotherapy. Study summary: Donor ages fell into six groups from 30 or younger up to 70 or older. Healthy donor repertoires were recorded over several months to years and showed clear clonal overlap. Findings and caveats of the study: Median generation probability rose over the chemotherapy interval in each cancer cohort, suggesting rebound thymic output. Age-matched healthy donors had significantly more diverse, less clonal blood TCR repertoires than untreated cancer patients.

Germline V gene data show CDR1 as MNHEY and CDR2 as SMNVEV (reference sequence). There are 14 residues in the CDR3. With 4 bases removed from V and 4 bases from J, the gap between germline ends came to 10 bases. Rearranged V-D-J TRB sequences were amplified with a mixed TRB-A/B primer pool. TCRdb reprocessed the multiplex PCR reads via MiXCR and lists one record per CDR3 protein. This table holds more than 15,000 distinct CDR3 sequences, over 45% found once. The receptor comes from a human donor in good health. This sequence joins TRBV27 and TRBJ1-4, with D unresolved. Material for sequencing was blood. The CDR3 DNA is TGTGCCAGCAGTTCGGCAGCGCGTAATGAAAAACTGTTTTTT. This translates into CASSSAARNEKLFF.